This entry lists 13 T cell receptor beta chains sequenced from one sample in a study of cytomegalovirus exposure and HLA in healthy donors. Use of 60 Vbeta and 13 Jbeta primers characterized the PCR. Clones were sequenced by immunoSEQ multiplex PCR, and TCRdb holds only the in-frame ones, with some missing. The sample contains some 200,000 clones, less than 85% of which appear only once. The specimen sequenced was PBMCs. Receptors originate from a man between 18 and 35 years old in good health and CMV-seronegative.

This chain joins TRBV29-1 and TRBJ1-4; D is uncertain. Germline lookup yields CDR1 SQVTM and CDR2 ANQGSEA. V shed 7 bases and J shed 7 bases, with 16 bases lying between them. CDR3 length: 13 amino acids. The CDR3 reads CSGEGQIGEKLFF. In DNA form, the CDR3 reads TGCAGCGGGGAGGGTCAGATTGGTGAAAAACTGTTTTTT.

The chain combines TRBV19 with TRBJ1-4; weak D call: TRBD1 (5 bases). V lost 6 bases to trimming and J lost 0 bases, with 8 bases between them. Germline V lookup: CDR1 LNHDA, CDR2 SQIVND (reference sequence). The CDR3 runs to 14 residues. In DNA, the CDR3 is TGTGCCAGTAGGGGGCAGGCAACTAATGAAAAACTGTTTTTT. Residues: CASRGQATNEKLFF.

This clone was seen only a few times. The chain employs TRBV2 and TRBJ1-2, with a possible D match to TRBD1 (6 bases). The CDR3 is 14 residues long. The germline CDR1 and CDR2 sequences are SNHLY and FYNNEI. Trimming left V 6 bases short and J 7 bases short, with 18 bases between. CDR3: CASREKTGPPGYTF. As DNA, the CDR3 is TGTGCCAGCAGGGAAAAAACAGGGCCCCCTGGCTACACCTTC.

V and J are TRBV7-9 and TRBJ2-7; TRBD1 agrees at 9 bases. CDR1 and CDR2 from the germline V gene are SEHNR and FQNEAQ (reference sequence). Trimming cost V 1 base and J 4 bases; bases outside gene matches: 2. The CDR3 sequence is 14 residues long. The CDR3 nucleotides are TGTGCCAGCAGCTTAGTACAGGGGGCTTACGAGCAGTACTTC. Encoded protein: CASSLVQGAYEQYF.

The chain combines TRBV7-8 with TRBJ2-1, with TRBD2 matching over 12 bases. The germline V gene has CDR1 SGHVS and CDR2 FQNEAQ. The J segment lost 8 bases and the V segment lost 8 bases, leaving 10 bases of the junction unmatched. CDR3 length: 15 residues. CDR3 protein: CASASGTSGSYEQFF. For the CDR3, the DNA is TGTGCCAGCGCTTCGGGGACTAGCGGGTCCTATGAGCAGTTCTTC.

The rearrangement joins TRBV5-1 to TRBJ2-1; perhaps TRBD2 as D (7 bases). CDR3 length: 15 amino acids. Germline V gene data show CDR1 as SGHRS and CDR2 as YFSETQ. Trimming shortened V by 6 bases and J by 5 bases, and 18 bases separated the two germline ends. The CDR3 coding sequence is TGCGCCAGCATTGGGGGGGCCGGGACCCACAATGAGCAGTTCTTC. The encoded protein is CASIGGAGTHNEQFF.

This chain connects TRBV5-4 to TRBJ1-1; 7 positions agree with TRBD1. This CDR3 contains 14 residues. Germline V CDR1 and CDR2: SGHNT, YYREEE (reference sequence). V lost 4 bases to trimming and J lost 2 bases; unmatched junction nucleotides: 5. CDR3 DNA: TGTGCCAGCAGCCCCCGGACAGGCAACACTGAAGCTTTCTTT. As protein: CASSPRTGNTEAFF.

CDR3 residues: CASRMTGGDYGYTF. In DNA, the CDR3 is TGTGCCAGCAGAATGACAGGGGGGGACTATGGCTACACCTTC. The chain uses TRBV28 and TRBJ1-2, with 9 bases lining up with TRBD1. Germline V lookup: CDR1 MDHEN, CDR2 SYDVKM. The CDR3 runs 14 residues. V was pared by 6 bases and J by 3 bases, with 5 bases of the junction left unmatched.

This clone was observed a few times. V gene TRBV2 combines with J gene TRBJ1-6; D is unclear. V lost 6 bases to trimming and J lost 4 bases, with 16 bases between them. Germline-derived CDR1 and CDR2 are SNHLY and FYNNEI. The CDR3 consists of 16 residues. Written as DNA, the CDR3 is TGTGCCAGCAGGGAACACCACCAGGCTTATAATTCACCCCTCCACTTT. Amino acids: CASREHHQAYNSPLHF.

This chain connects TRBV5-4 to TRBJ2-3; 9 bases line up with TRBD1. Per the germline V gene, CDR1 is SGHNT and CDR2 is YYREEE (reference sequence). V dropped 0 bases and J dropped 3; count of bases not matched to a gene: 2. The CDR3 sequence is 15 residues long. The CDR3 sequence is CASSLDRGLTDTQYF. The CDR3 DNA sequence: TGTGCCAGCAGCTTGGACAGGGGGCTGACAGATACGCAGTATTTT.

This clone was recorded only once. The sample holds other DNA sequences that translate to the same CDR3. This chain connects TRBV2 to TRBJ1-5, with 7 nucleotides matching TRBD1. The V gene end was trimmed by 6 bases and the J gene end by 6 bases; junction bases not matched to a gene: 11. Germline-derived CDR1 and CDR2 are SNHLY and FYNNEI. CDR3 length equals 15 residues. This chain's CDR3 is CASRDARGKVQPQHF. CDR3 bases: TGTGCCAGCAGGGACGCCAGGGGGAAAGTTCAGCCCCAGCATTTT.

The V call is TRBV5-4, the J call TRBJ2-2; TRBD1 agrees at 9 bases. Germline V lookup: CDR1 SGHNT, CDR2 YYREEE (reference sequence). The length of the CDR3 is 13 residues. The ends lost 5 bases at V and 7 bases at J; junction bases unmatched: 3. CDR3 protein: CASRGQGGGELFF. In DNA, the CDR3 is TGTGCCAGCAGGGGACAGGGAGGCGGGGAGCTGTTTTTT.

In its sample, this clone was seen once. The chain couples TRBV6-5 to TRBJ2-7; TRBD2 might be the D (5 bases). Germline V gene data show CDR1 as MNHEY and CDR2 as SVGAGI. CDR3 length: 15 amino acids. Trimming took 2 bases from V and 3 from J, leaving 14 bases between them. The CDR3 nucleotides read TGTGCCAGCAGTTACGGTTCAGACTACTTCTACGAGCAGTACTTC. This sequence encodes CASSYGSDYFYEQYF.